What follows describes a single T cell receptor (beta chain). This CDR3 has 15 amino acids. Unmatched junction bases numbered 7, after V lost 1 base and J lost 5 bases. The germline CDR1 and CDR2 sequences are SGHTA and FQGTGA. This entry comes from a study of beta chain features in type 1 diabetes. The whole isolated RNA underwent reverse transcription, so sequencing captured expressed TCRB transcripts. Repertoires were generated with immunoSEQ multiplex PCR, while TCRdb's copy carries only in-frame clones and drops some. Of roughly 380,000 clones listed, around a fifth are singletons. The sequence derives from a woman aged 18-29 years in good health. This chain connects TRBV7-3 to TRBJ1-1; TRBD1 matches 7 bases. The sequenced material came from naive CD4+ T cells from blood. The CDR3 sequence is CASSLNRGGRTEAFF. In DNA, the CDR3 is TGTGCCAGCAGCTTAAACAGGGGCGGGAGGACTGAAGCTTTCTTT.